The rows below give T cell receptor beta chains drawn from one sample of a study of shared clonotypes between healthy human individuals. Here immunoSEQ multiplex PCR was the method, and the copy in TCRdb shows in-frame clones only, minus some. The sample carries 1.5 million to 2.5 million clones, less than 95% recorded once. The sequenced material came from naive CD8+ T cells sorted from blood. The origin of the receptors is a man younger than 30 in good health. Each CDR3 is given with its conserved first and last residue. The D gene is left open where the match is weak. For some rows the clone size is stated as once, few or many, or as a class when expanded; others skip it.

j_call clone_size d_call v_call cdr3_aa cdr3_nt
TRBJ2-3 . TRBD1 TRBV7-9 CASSLAQGATDTQYF TGTGCCAGCAGCCTGGCCCAGGGGGCAACAGATACGCAGTATTTT
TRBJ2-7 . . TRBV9 CASSNRPGEQYF TGTGCCAGCAGCAACCGGCCCGGCGAGCAGTACTTC
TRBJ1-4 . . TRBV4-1 CASSQAETNEKLFF TGCGCCAGCAGCCAAGCCGAAACTAATGAAAAACTGTTTTTT
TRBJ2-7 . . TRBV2 CASRQGYADEQYF TGTGCCAGCAGACAGGGTTACGCTGACGAGCAGTACTTC
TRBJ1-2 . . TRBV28 CASRAAGGDYGYTF TGTGCCAGCAGGGCCGCGGGGGGAGACTATGGCTACACCTTC
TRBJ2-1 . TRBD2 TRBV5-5 CASSLTSGYNEQFF TGTGCCAGCAGCTTGACTAGCGGCTACAATGAGCAGTTCTTC
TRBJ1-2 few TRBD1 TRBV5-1 CASSPHRGRDYGYTF TGCGCCAGCAGCCCTCACAGGGGGCGAGACTATGGCTACACCTTC
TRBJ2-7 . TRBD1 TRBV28 CASSLYQGVSSYEQYF TGTGCCAGCAGTTTATATCAGGGGGTGAGCTCCTACGAGCAGTACTTC
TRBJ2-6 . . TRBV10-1 CASIPGGPYPASGANVLTF TGCGCCAGCATTCCCGGGGGGCCATATCCTGCCTCTGGGGCCAACGTCCTGACTTTC
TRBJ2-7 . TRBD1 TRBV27 CASSIQGTVYEQYF TGTGCCAGCAGTATACAGGGGACCGTCTACGAGCAGTACTTC
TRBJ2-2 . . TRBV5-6 CASSPYREGITGELFF TGTGCCAGCAGCCCATACAGGGAAGGAATAACCGGGGAGCTGTTTTTT
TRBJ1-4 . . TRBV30 CAWSVGPGLTEKLFF TGTGCCTGGAGTGTAGGGCCCGGCTTAACCGAAAAACTGTTTTTT
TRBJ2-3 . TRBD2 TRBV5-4 CASSLLTLAREDTQYF TGTGCCAGCAGCCTCCTGACACTAGCGAGGGAAGATACGCAGTATTTT
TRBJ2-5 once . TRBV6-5 CASSYSTQGYQETQYF TGTGCCAGCAGTTACTCAACACAGGGTTATCAAGAGACCCAGTACTTC
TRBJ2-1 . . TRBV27 CASSISRNEQFF TGTGCCAGCAGTATTTCCCGGAATGAGCAGTTCTTC
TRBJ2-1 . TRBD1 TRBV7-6 CASSLDNIGQGANEQFF TGTGCCAGCAGCTTAGATAACATTGGACAGGGGGCCAATGAGCAGTTCTTC
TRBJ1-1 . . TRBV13 CASSLGDSMNTEAFF TGTGCCAGCAGCTTAGGGGACAGCATGAACACTGAAGCTTTCTTT
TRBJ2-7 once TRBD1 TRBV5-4 CASSPGQGQYEQYF TGTGCCAGCAGCCCGGGACAGGGGCAATACGAGCAGTACTTC
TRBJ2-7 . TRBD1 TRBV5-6 CASSGLGTGAYEQYF TGTGCCAGCAGCGGCTTGGGGACAGGGGCCTACGAGCAGTACTTC
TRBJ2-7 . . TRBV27 CASSLGGPNYEQYF TGTGCCAGCAGTTTAGGGGGACCAAACTACGAGCAGTACTTC
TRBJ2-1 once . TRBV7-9 CASSSTEVGYNEQFF TGTGCCAGCAGCTCGACGGAGGTCGGCTACAATGAGCAGTTCTTC
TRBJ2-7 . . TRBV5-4 CASSAMGGSYEQYF TGTGCCAGCAGCGCAATGGGGGGCTCCTACGAGCAGTACTTC
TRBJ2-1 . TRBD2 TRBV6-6 CASSYLSGRFLNEQFF TGTGCCAGCAGTTACCTTAGCGGGAGGTTTCTCAATGAGCAGTTCTTC
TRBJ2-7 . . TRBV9 CASSVGTGGDLHEQYF TGTGCCAGCAGCGTGGGCACAGGGGGGGATCTCCACGAGCAGTACTTC
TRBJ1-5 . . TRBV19 CASSIDRRQPQHF TGTGCCAGTAGTATAGATCGGCGGCAGCCCCAGCATTTT
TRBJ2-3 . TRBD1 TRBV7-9 CASSLRQGAGTDTQYF TGTGCCAGCAGCTTACGGCAGGGGGCAGGCACAGATACGCAGTATTTT
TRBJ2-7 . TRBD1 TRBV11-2 CASSLGQGANEQYF TGTGCCAGCAGCTTAGGACAGGGGGCCAACGAGCAGTACTTC
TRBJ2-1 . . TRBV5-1 CASSLGSPNEQFF TGCGCCAGCAGCTTAGGTAGCCCCAATGAGCAGTTCTTC
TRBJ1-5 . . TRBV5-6 CASSVYRANQPQHF TGTGCCAGCAGCGTTTACAGGGCCAATCAGCCCCAGCATTTT
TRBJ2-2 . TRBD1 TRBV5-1 CASSFTGGGNTGELFF TGCGCCAGCAGCTTTACAGGGGGAGGAAACACCGGGGAGCTGTTTTTT
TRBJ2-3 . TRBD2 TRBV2 CARGPGTSFTDTQYF TGTGCGCGGGGGCCCGGGACTAGCTTCACAGATACGCAGTATTTT
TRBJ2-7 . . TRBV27 CASSPQASYEQYF TGTGCCAGCAGTCCACAAGCCAGCTACGAGCAGTACTTC
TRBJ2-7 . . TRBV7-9 CASSLNGVAGEQYF TGTGCCAGCAGCTTGAACGGCGTAGCAGGCGAGCAGTACTTC
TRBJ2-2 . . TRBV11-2 CASQQGRTGELFF TGTGCCAGCCAGCAGGGTCGCACCGGGGAGCTGTTTTTT
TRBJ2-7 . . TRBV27 CASSPDGTYEQYF TGTGCCAGCAGTCCTGACGGGACCTACGAGCAGTACTTC
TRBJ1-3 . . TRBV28 CASSPQGLEDTIYF TGTGCCAGCAGTCCACAGGGATTGGAAGACACCATATATTTT
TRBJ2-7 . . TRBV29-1 CSVVRGEQYF TGCAGCGTTGTCAGGGGCGAGCAGTACTTC
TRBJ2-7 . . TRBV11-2 CASSLNPGSWYEQYF TGTGCCAGCAGCTTAAACCCAGGATCCTGGTACGAGCAGTACTTC
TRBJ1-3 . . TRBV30 CAWSGSDSRNTIYF TGTGCCTGGAGTGGGTCGGATAGCAGAAACACCATATATTTT
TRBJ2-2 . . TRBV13 CASSLGLLTGELFF TGTGCCAGCAGCTTGGGACTTCTCACCGGGGAGCTGTTTTTT
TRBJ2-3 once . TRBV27 CASSPGGLPSADTQYF TGTGCCAGCAGCCCTGGGGGACTCCCTTCCGCAGATACGCAGTATTTT
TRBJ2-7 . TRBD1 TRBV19 CASSNPEWTGTGEQYF TGTGCCAGTAGTAACCCCGAGTGGACAGGGACGGGCGAGCAGTACTTC
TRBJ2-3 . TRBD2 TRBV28 CASSLSPSGGADTQYF TGTGCCAGCAGTTTATCCCCTAGCGGGGGGGCCGATACGCAGTATTTT
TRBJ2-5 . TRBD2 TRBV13 CASSTTSGREETQYF TGTGCCAGCAGTACGACTAGCGGGAGAGAAGAGACCCAGTACTTC
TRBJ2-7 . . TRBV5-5 CASSHGYEQYF TGTGCCAGCAGCCACGGCTACGAGCAGTACTTC